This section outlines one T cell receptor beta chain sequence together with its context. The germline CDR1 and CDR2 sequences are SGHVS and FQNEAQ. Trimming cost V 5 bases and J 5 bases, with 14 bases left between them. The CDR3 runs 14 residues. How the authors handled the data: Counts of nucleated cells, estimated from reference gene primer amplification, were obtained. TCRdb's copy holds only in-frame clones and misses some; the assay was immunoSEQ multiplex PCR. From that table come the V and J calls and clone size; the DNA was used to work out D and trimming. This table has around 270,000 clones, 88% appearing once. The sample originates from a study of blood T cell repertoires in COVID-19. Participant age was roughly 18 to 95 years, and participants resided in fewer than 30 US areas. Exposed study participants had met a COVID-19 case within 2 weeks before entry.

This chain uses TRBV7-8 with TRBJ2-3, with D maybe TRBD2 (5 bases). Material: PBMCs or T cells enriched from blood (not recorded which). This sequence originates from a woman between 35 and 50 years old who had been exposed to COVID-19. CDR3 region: CASSAKLALDTQYF. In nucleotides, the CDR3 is TGTGCCAGCAGCGCCAAGCTAGCCCTAGATACGCAGTATTTT.